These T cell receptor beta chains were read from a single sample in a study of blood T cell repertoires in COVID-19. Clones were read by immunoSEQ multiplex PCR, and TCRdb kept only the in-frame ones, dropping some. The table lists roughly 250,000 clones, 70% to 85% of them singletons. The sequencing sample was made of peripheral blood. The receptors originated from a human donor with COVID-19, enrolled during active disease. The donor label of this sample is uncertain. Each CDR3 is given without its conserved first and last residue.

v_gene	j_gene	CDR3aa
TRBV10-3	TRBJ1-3	AINSGTGEGNTIY
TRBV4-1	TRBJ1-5	ASSQVTTGGVLSISQH
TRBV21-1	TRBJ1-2	ASSMSANYGYT
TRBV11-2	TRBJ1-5	ASSLDGQGHQPQH
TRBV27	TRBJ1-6	ASSITAPNSPLH
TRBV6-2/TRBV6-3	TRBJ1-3	ASSCSTRVGNTIY
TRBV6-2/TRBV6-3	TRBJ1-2	ASSWDSNYYGYT
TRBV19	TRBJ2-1	ASSIATGRAYNEQF
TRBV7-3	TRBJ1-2	ASSFPPRGRVYGYT
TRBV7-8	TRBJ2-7	ASTGLAGNEQY
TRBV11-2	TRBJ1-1	ASSLDIPVFEAF
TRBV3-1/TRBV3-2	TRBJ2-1	ASSQDRGLF
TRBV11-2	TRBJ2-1	ASSNRDSTPNEQF
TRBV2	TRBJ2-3	ASRAGTSGSDTQY
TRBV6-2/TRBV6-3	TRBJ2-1	ASSSTRTSGRTSSYNEQF
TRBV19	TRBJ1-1	ASNGRGAQAEAF
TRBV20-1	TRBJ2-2	SALSTGELF
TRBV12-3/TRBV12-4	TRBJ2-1	ASSRVGEQF
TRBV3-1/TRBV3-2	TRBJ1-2	ASSQGGTEDGYT
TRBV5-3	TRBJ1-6	ARSLAWARLEPLH
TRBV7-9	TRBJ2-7	ASSFGGQGFHEQY
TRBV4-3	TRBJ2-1	ASSPHYLAGQEQF
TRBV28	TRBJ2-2	ASSPSQTENTGELF
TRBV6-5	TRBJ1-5	ASSSREIGQPQH